This TCR beta chain came from a study of T cells in Graves' hyperthyroidism and ophthalmopathy. Study-level points and caveats: From stable hyperthyroidism, ophthalmopathy was set apart by a 13 V-J model. Model output signaled ophthalmopathy a median roughly 6 months ahead of onset. Most thyroid clonotypes with frequency above 0.001 were detected in blood.

Researchers took RNA transcripts and amplified the TCR beta CDR3 regions from them. When the TCR CDR3 underwent first-round RT-PCR, the HTBI primer set was used. Each CDR3 protein gets one entry after TCRdb re-called the multiplex PCR reads with MiXCR. The sample yields 490,000 or so distinct CDR3 sequences, 35% to 50% seen once. Patients having uncontrolled infection, another autoimmune disease, pregnancy or lactation were not included. The ends were cut back, 5 bases at V and 3 bases at J, with 14 bases in the middle. The CDR3 length is 14 residues. In germline, CDR1 is SGHRS, CDR2 YFSETQ. Concerning this clonotype: Its antigen is not identified.

The sequencing sample was made of peripheral blood or thyroid tissue (not recorded which). The TCR comes from an adult woman with Graves' disease, either hyperthyroidism or ophthalmopathy (not recorded which). V is TRBV5-1 and J is TRBJ1-2; D is possibly TRBD1 (5 bases). CDR3 bases: TGCGCCAGCAGGGCGGGGGTTTTGGACTATGGCTACACCTTC. Its translation: CASRAGVLDYGYTF.